A selection of T cell receptor beta chains follows, all from one sample in a study of OX40 agonist ivuxolimab in advanced cancers. The repertoire was sequenced with immunoSEQ multiplex PCR; TCRdb's copy has only in-frame clones and lacks some. The sample has over 75,000 clones; 85% to 95% are singletons. The sequenced sample was CD4+ or CD8+ T cells sorted from blood, obtained in a trial of the OX40 agonist ivuxolimab. The receptor source for this set is an adult with an advanced solid tumor such as melanoma, head and neck, liver or kidney cancer. Both conserved end residues are part of each CDR3. The order of the fields is V gene, J gene, clone size, D gene, CDR3 protein, CDR3 DNA. D genes are given only for firm matches. Clone size, where shown, is once, few, many, or a class for clones that have expanded.

TRBV6-1,TRBJ1-6,-,-,CASSDLAASSYNSPLHF,TGTGCCAGCAGTGATCTGGCGGCTAGCTCCTATAATTCACCCCTCCACTTT
TRBV7-2,TRBJ2-1,-,-,CASSPPPENEQFF,TGTGCCAGCAGCCCCCCCCCTGAGAATGAGCAGTTCTTC
TRBV19,TRBJ1-2,-,-,CASSTSIGAYGYTF,TGTGCCAGTAGTACCTCCATAGGGGCTTATGGCTACACCTTC
TRBV11-2,TRBJ1-2,once,-,CASSTPTGRWRDGYTF,TGTGCCAGCAGCACCCCCACCGGACGCTGGAGAGACGGCTACACCTTC
TRBV15,TRBJ2-2,-,-,CATSSGGLAGELFF,TGTGCCACCAGCAGCGGGGGGCTGGCCGGGGAGCTGTTTTTT
TRBV6-1,TRBJ2-1,-,TRBD1,CASFGTGVYNEQFF,TGTGCCAGCTTTGGGACAGGGGTATACAATGAGCAGTTCTTC
TRBV4-1,TRBJ1-5,-,-,CASSPFDSYSNQPQHF,TGCGCCAGCAGCCCTTTCGACAGTTATAGCAATCAGCCCCAGCATTTT
TRBV27,TRBJ2-2,-,-,CASKDPVTGELFF,TGTGCCAGCAAGGACCCAGTCACCGGGGAGCTGTTTTTT
TRBV27,TRBJ1-2,-,-,CASTQHPSRGYTF,TGTGCCAGCACCCAACACCCCTCCAGGGGCTACACCTTC
TRBV27,TRBJ2-3,-,TRBD2,CASSLWAGGTDTQYF,TGTGCCAGCAGTTTATGGGCGGGAGGCACAGATACGCAGTATTTT
TRBV7-2,TRBJ2-3,-,-,CASSSGTRGTDTQYF,TGTGCCAGCAGCTCCGGGACGCGCGGAACAGATACGCAGTATTTT
TRBV4-3,TRBJ1-6,-,-,CASSQEGGANYNSPLHF,TGCGCCAGCAGCCAAGAAGGTGGGGCGAACTATAATTCACCCCTCCACTTT
TRBV4-3,TRBJ2-4,-,-,CASSQDPPGGGKNIQYF,TGCGCCAGCAGCCAAGACCCCCCGGGTGGGGGCAAAAACATTCAGTACTTC
TRBV25-1,TRBJ2-1,-,TRBD2,CASSEYLTGTRYNEQFF,TGTGCCAGCAGTGAATATCTAACCGGGACTAGGTACAATGAGCAGTTCTTC
TRBV2,TRBJ2-1,-,TRBD1,CASSVFRDSSYNEQFF,TGTGCCAGCAGTGTATTCAGGGACAGCTCCTACAATGAGCAGTTCTTC
TRBV4-1,TRBJ1-2,-,-,CASSQARLPNYGYTF,TGCGCCAGCAGCCAAGCGAGACTACCTAACTATGGCTACACCTTC
TRBV7-8,TRBJ2-7,-,TRBD2,CASSILSGGAYEQYF,TGTGCCAGCAGCATACTTAGCGGGGGCGCTTACGAGCAGTACTTC
TRBV6-6,TRBJ2-3,-,TRBD2,CASSYSRGDTDTQYF,TGTGCCAGCAGTTACTCGCGGGGGGACACAGATACGCAGTATTTT
TRBV29-1,TRBJ2-7,-,-,CSVEADITYEQYF,TGCAGCGTTGAAGCAGACATAACCTACGAGCAGTACTTC
TRBV27,TRBJ2-6,-,-,CASSLLGRVSGANVLTF,TGTGCCAGCAGTTTATTGGGACGGGTATCTGGGGCCAACGTCCTGACTTTC
TRBV10-3,TRBJ2-7,-,-,CAISASAEQYF,TGTGCCATCAGTGCCTCTGCCGAGCAGTACTTC
TRBV6-5,TRBJ2-7,once,-,CASSYGSGYEQYF,TGTGCCAGCAGTTACGGGTCAGGCTACGAGCAGTACTTC
TRBV6-1,TRBJ2-7,-,-,CASSEYGPSGEQYF,TGTGCCAGCAGTGAATATGGGCCCTCGGGCGAGCAGTACTTC
TRBV5-5,TRBJ2-3,-,-,CASSLGDDTQYF,TGTGCCAGCAGCTTGGGAGATGATACGCAGTATTTT
TRBV7-9,TRBJ2-5,few,-,CASSPPQGRETQYF,TGTGCCAGCAGCCCCCCACAGGGAAGGGAGACCCAGTACTTC
TRBV10-2,TRBJ1-2,-,-,CASRDRTPFNGYTF,TGCGCCAGCAGAGACAGGACGCCTTTTAATGGCTACACCTTC
TRBV7-6,TRBJ1-2,-,TRBD1,CASSLSGTGPAGYTF,TGTGCCAGCAGCTTAAGTGGGACAGGGCCGGCTGGCTACACCTTC
TRBV6-1,TRBJ2-7,-,-,CAIRIEGGPYEQYF,TGTGCCATCCGTATTGAGGGGGGGCCTTACGAGCAGTACTTC
TRBV2,TRBJ2-7,-,-,CASSGHPSYEQYF,TGTGCCAGCAGTGGACATCCCTCCTACGAGCAGTACTTC
TRBV28,TRBJ1-2,many,-,CASSFPTGRGGYTF,TGTGCCAGCAGTTTCCCGACGGGAAGAGGTGGCTACACCTTC
TRBV7-7,TRBJ2-3,-,TRBD1,CASSFAGTAEKYF,TGTGCTAGCAGCTTCGCCGGGACAGCGGAGAAGTATTTT
TRBV27,TRBJ1-3,-,-,CASSLRNPLAHRADTIYF,TGTGCCAGCAGTTTAAGGAACCCCCTGGCGCACAGGGCAGACACCATATATTTT
TRBV5-6,TRBJ1-5,-,-,CASSLGDGYQPQHF,TGTGCCAGCAGCTTGGGGGACGGCTATCAGCCCCAGCATTTT
TRBV4-1,TRBJ2-2,-,TRBD2,CASSQGPRGGFTGELFF,TGCGCCAGCAGCCAAGGACCCCGGGGGGGGTTCACCGGGGAGCTGTTTTTT
TRBV6-5,TRBJ2-7,-,-,CASSQTGWFTYEQYF,TGTGCCAGCAGTCAAACCGGGTGGTTCACCTACGAGCAGTACTTC
TRBV11-3,TRBJ2-2,-,-,CASSLPRTGELFF,TGTGCCAGCAGCTTACCTCGCACCGGGGAGCTGTTTTTT
TRBV10-1,TRBJ2-1,-,TRBD2,CASSDTGTSNEQFF,TGCGCCAGCAGTGATACCGGGACTAGCAACGAGCAGTTCTTC
TRBV30,TRBJ2-5,-,TRBD2,CAWSVLDQRGGFSRETQYF,TGTGCCTGGAGTGTACTTGACCAGCGGGGGGGGTTTAGCCGAGAGACCCAGTACTTC
TRBV2,TRBJ2-6,-,TRBD1,CASARGRFSAGANVLTF,TGTGCCAGCGCGAGGGGGCGTTTTTCTGCTGGGGCCAACGTCCTGACTTTC
TRBV27,TRBJ2-3,-,-,CASSLSSGVASDTQYF,TGTGCCAGCAGTTTATCGTCAGGGGTTGCGTCAGATACGCAGTATTTT
TRBV9,TRBJ2-2,-,-,CASSDEGGQHTGELFF,TGTGCCAGCAGCGATGAGGGGGGACAGCACACCGGGGAGCTGTTTTTT
TRBV9,TRBJ2-2,-,-,CASSIYTGELFF,TGTGCCAGCAGCATATACACCGGGGAGCTGTTTTTT
TRBV27,TRBJ2-1,-,-,CASSFARHNEQVF,TGTGCCAGCAGTTTCGCCAGACACAATGAGCAGGTCTTC
TRBV2,TRBJ2-4,-,-,CASSGAKNIQYF,TGTGCCAGCAGTGGAGCCAAAAACATTCAGTACTTC
TRBV27,TRBJ2-1,once,TRBD2,CASSLRTSGYNEQFF,TGTGCCAGCAGTTTAAGGACTAGCGGATACAATGAGCAGTTCTTC
TRBV30,TRBJ1-6,few,-,CAWSVRSGTLSSYNSPLHF,TGTGCCTGGAGTGTACGTTCCGGCACACTGAGCTCCTATAATTCACCCCTCCACTTT
TRBV5-1,TRBJ2-1,-,TRBD2,CASSFRRPSGTYNEQFF,TGCGCCAGCAGCTTTCGTCGCCCTAGCGGTACCTACAATGAGCAGTTCTTC